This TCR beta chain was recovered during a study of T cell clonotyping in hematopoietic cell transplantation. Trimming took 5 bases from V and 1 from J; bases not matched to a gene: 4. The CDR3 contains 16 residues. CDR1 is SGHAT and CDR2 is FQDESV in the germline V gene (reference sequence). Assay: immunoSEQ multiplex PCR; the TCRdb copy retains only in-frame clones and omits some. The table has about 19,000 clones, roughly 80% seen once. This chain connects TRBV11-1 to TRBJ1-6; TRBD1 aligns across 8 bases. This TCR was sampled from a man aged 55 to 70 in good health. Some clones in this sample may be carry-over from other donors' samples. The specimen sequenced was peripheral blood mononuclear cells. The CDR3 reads CASSLDRVSYNSPLHF. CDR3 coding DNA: TGTGCCAGCAGCCTGGACAGGGTTTCCTATAATTCACCCCTCCACTTT.